These 26 T cell receptor beta chains were sequenced from one sample in a study of blood T cell repertoires in COVID-19. TCRdb's copy holds only in-frame clones and misses some; the assay was immunoSEQ multiplex PCR. The sample holds some 390,000 clones, over 85% seen once. The sample comprised PBMCs or T cells enriched from blood (not recorded which). All receptors derive from a woman aged 25 to 39 who had recovered from COVID-19.

This sequence joins TRBV6-6 and TRBJ1-5, with TRBD1 matching 7 bases. Germline trimming cut 5 bases from V and 4 bases from J; bases unmatched to any gene: 5. The CDR3 extends over 14 amino acids. Per germline, CDR1 MNHNY and CDR2 SVGAGI (reference sequence). The CDR3 protein is CASSKTGVNQPQHF. In DNA, the CDR3 is TGTGCCAGCAGTAAAACAGGGGTGAATCAGCCCCAGCATTTT.

Concerning this clone: The same CDR3 also results from other DNA sequences found in this sample. V and J are TRBV5-1 and TRBJ2-1, with 7 positions matching TRBD1. The CDR3 length is 12 residues. V lost 4 bases, J lost 7 bases, and 2 bases stayed unmatched. Germline V CDR1 and CDR2: SGHRS, YFSETQ. The CDR3 sequence is CASSLQGNEQFF. The CDR3 DNA sequence: TGCGCCAGCAGCCTACAGGGGAATGAGCAGTTCTTC.

This sequence joins TRBV12-3 or TRBV12-4 and TRBJ2-7, with 7 bases aligning to TRBD1. The CDR3 runs to 13 residues. Trimming at V came to 5 bases and at J to 3 bases, leaving 4 bases not matched to a gene. The CDR3 loop is CASSQGQHYEQYF. CDR3 nucleotide sequence: TGTGCCAGCAGTCAGGGACAGCACTACGAGCAGTACTTC.

This clone appeared once. The chain recombines TRBV6-1 with TRBJ1-1; 9 nucleotides align to TRBD1. The CDR3 runs 18 residues. Germline lookup yields CDR1 MNHNS and CDR2 SASEGT. The trim removed 6 bases at V and 4 bases at J, leaving 18 bases unmatched. CDR3 sequence reads: CASREYRDRVYLGTEAFF. The CDR3 coding sequence is TGTGCCAGCAGGGAATACCGGGACAGGGTCTACCTTGGCACTGAAGCTTTCTTT.

The chain is built from TRBV28 and TRBJ2-5, with 9 bases fitting TRBD1. The CDR3 is 16 residues long. Germline loops: CDR1 MDHEN, CDR2 SYDVKM. The J segment lost 1 base and the V segment lost 9 bases, leaving 12 bases of the junction unmatched. CDR3 residues: CASKLRTGVRQETQYF. Written as DNA, the CDR3 is TGTGCCAGTAAGCTCCGGACAGGGGTTCGCCAAGAGACCCAGTACTTC.

The CDR3 sequence is CAWMDSSTEAFF. The CDR3 DNA reads TGTGCCTGGATGGACAGTTCCACTGAAGCTTTCTTT. The gene calls are TRBV30 and TRBJ1-1, with D possibly TRBD1 on 6 matching bases. The V end lost 4 bases, the J end lost 4 bases, and 10 bases lay between the germline ends. This CDR3 comprises 12 residues. Germline CDR1 and CDR2: GTSNPN and SVGIG (reference sequence).

This rearrangement joins TRBV2 to TRBJ2-1; 9 nucleotides match TRBD2. V trimming: 9 bases; J trimming: 8 bases; junction bases outside the gene matches: 11. CDR3 length: 14 amino acids. Germline lookup yields CDR1 SNHLY and CDR2 FYNNEI. CDR3 nucleotide sequence: TGTGCCAGGCTTGGCGGGGGGGCTCCCCATGAGCAGTTCTTC. This codes for CARLGGGAPHEQFF.

V usage is TRBV18 and J usage is TRBJ2-3; TRBD2 aligns across 7 bases. The CDR3 consists of 14 residues. The V segment lost 2 bases and the J segment 4 bases; nucleotides outside the gene matches: 3. Germline V CDR1 and CDR2: KGHSH, LQKENI. The chain's CDR3 is CASSPGGLPDTQYF. The CDR3 DNA reads as TGTGCCAGCTCACCAGGGGGACTACCAGATACGCAGTATTTT.

The chain links TRBV7-8 to TRBJ1-5, with a weak D call TRBD1 (5 bases). The CDR3 length is 17 residues. Germline CDR1 SGHVS, CDR2 FQNEAQ. The germline V and J ends were trimmed by 7 bases and 6 bases, with 25 bases remaining between them. In DNA, the CDR3 is TGTGCCAGCAACAAATTGCCGAGGGGAGGGCTCGGTCAGCCCCAGCATTTT. Translation: CASNKLPRGGLGQPQHF.

The chain has TRBV7-2 and TRBJ1-1, with 8 bases identical to TRBD1. The CDR3 loop spans 14 amino acids. CDR1 and CDR2 (germline): SGHTA, FQGNSA. Germline trimming cut 5 bases from V and 5 bases from J; bases unmatched to any gene: 7. The CDR3 loop is CASSDRGGRTEAFF. The DNA of the CDR3 is TGTGCCAGCAGCGACAGGGGAGGTCGGACTGAAGCTTTCTTT.

The rearrangement joins TRBV19 to TRBJ2-5, with 8 bases lining up with TRBD2. V lost 9 bases and J lost 2; bases outside the gene matches: 11. The CDR3 is 15 residues long. Germline V gene lookup returns CDR1 LNHDA and CDR2 SQIVND (reference sequence). This CDR3 reads CASRDSGALQETQYF. As DNA, the CDR3 is TGTGCCAGCAGGGATAGCGGGGCACTACAAGAGACCCAGTACTTC.

The chain links TRBV21-1 to TRBJ2-2; the listed D gene, TRBD1, was not tested against the DNA. TRBV21-1 is designated a pseudogene. The CDR3 totals 15 residues. The CDR3 sequence is CASRGTGDGTGELFF. CDR3 bases: TGTGCCAGCAGGGGGACAGGGGACGGCACCGGGGAGCTGTTTTTT.

The chain is built from TRBV28 and TRBJ1-1, with D tentatively TRBD1 (5 bases). The V end was cut by 5 bases, the J end by 3 bases, with 13 bases between. This CDR3 is built from 14 residues. Germline CDR1 MDHEN, CDR2 SYDVKM. The CDR3 sequence is CASSPVTRDTEAFF. CDR3 sequence (DNA): TGTGCCAGCAGTCCTGTGACCAGGGACACTGAAGCTTTCTTT. Full variable domain (missing parts from reference TRBV28 and TRBJ1-1): DVKVTQSSRYLVKRTGEKVFLECVQDMDHENMFWYRQDPGLGLRLIYFSYDVKMKEKGDIPEGYSVSREKKERFSLILESASTNQTSMYLCASSPVTRDTEAFFGQGTRLTVV.

This clone was seen only a few times. V gene TRBV18 combines with J gene TRBJ1-1; D unclear. The CDR3 has 13 amino acids. Germline CDR1 and CDR2: KGHSH and LQKENI. Trimming took off 5 bases at V and 0 bases at J, with 7 bases between the two ends. CDR3 DNA: TGTGCCAGCTCAGGCGGTATGAACACTGAAGCTTTCTTT. Translated: CASSGGMNTEAFF.

The chain recombines TRBV13 with TRBJ2-3, with 8 bases aligning to TRBD1. The V segment lost 4 bases and the J segment 0 bases; nucleotides outside the gene matches: 3. Germline CDR1 PRHDT, CDR2 FYEKMQ (reference sequence). The CDR3 consists of 15 residues. For the CDR3, the DNA is TGTGCCAGCAGCTGGGGGACAGGTAGCACAGATACGCAGTATTTT. Its protein product is CASSWGTGSTDTQYF.

This clone was found once. The CDR3 protein is CASSVRPGQIETQYF. The CDR3 DNA reads TGTGCCAGTAGTGTTCGACCGGGACAGATAGAGACCCAGTACTTC. The V call is TRBV19, the J call TRBJ2-5; 7 bases agree with TRBD1. Germline V gives CDR1 LNHDA, CDR2 SQIVND (reference sequence). V trimming: 5 bases; J trimming: 4 bases; junction bases outside the gene matches: 10. The CDR3 totals 15 residues.

The V call is TRBV6-1, the J call TRBJ2-2, with a possible D match to TRBD1 (6 bases). The germline CDR1 and CDR2 sequences are MNHNS and SASEGT. The CDR3 has 16 residues. Deletions cut 2 bases from V and 4 bases from J, with 14 bases between. The CDR3 DNA sequence: TGTGCCAGCAGTGAAACGACAGGCTTCGGCACCGGGGAGCTGTTTTTT. It is translated as CASSETTGFGTGELFF.

The genes are TRBV12-5 and TRBJ1-5; D gene unclear. The CDR3 runs to 19 residues. Germline V gene data show CDR1 as LGHNT and CDR2 as FRNRAP. The germline V and J ends were trimmed by 1 base and 1 base, with 20 bases remaining between them. CDR3 in amino acids: CASGLESRESRLSNQPQHF. The CDR3 DNA is TGTGCTAGTGGTTTGGAAAGTAGAGAAAGCAGGCTAAGCAATCAGCCCCAGCATTTT. Together with reference TRBV12-5 and TRBJ1-5, the CDR3 gives the full variable domain: DARVTQTPRHKVTEMGQEVTMRCQPILGHNTVFWYRQTMMQGLELLAYFRNRAPLDDSGMPKDRFSAEMPDATLATLKIQPSEPRDSAVYFCASGLESRESRLSNQPQHFGDGTRLSIL.

The V call is TRBV30, the J call TRBJ2-1; the match to TRBD1 covers 7 bases. This CDR3 contains 14 residues. V dropped 2 bases and J dropped 8; count of bases not matched to a gene: 9. Germline CDR1 is GTSNPN and CDR2 is SVGIG (reference sequence). CDR3 loop: CAWSTGAWSDEQFF. CDR3 DNA: TGTGCCTGGAGTACAGGGGCTTGGTCTGATGAGCAGTTCTTC.

V usage is TRBV6-5 and J usage is TRBJ1-3, with a tentative D call TRBD1 (6 bases). Trimming took off 10 bases at V and 6 bases at J, with 22 bases between the two ends. Germline V gene lookup returns CDR1 MNHEY and CDR2 SVGAGI. The CDR3 totals 15 residues. CDR3 nucleotides: TGTGCCACCTCCGTGGGAGGGGGAGGATTAAACACCATATATTTT. Its translation: CATSVGGGGLNTIYF.

V usage is TRBV7-9 and J usage is TRBJ2-1; 8 bases line up with TRBD1. V was pared by 4 bases and J by 16 bases, with 12 bases of the junction left unmatched. Germline CDR1 and CDR2: SEHNR and FQNEAQ (reference sequence). The CDR3 contains 13 residues. The CDR3 sequence is CASSSLTTGDAFF. CDR3 bases: TGTGCCAGCAGCTCCTTAACGACAGGGGATGCTTTCTTC.

The chain employs TRBV11-3 and TRBJ2-2, with 12 bases fitting TRBD2. Germline V gives CDR1 SGHNT, CDR2 YENEEA. The CDR3 consists of 18 residues. After removal of 3 bases from V and 4 bases from J, the junction contained 9 bases not matched to a gene. The CDR3 DNA is TGTGCCAGCAGCTTCTGGCTAGCGGGGGGGCCGAGCACCGGGGAGCTGTTTTTT. It specifies CASSFWLAGGPSTGELFF.

V is TRBV5-5 and J is TRBJ1-4, with D tentatively TRBD1 (6 bases). Looked up from germline, CDR1 is SGHKS and CDR2 is YYEKEE (reference sequence). V lost 3 bases to trimming and J lost 10 bases, with 16 bases between them. This CDR3 is built from 14 residues. The CDR3 spells CASSSGQLVRKLFF. DNA of the CDR3: TGTGCCAGCAGCTCAGGACAGCTGGTTCGAAAACTGTTTTTT. The full variable domain, its missing parts supplied by reference TRBV5-5 and TRBJ1-4, is DAGVTQSPTHLIKTRGQQVTLRCSPISGHKSVSWYQQVLGQGPQFIFQYYEKEERGRGNFPDRFSARQFPNYSSELNVNALLLGDSALYLCASSSGQLVRKLFFGSGTQLSVL.

V and J are TRBV6-5 and TRBJ2-3; D remains unclear. Trimming removed 7 bases at V and 1 base at J, with 6 bases between. Germline values: CDR1 MNHEY, CDR2 SVGAGI. The CDR3 consists of 12 residues. CDR3 in amino acids: CASTTGTDTQYF. The CDR3 DNA is TGTGCCAGCACTACCGGCACAGATACGCAGTATTTT.

The J gene is TRBJ1-5, the V gene TRBV12-5; D not resolved. V was pared by 8 bases and J by 1 base, with 18 bases between. This CDR3 contains 16 residues. Per the germline V gene, CDR1 is LGHNT and CDR2 is FRNRAP. This chain's CDR3 is CASRRSSSGSNQPQHF. The CDR3, as DNA: TGTGCTAGTAGGCGGAGCTCCTCGGGGAGCAATCAGCCCCAGCATTTT. The whole variable domain, filled in from reference TRBV12-5 and TRBJ1-5, reads DARVTQTPRHKVTEMGQEVTMRCQPILGHNTVFWYRQTMMQGLELLAYFRNRAPLDDSGMPKDRFSAEMPDATLATLKIQPSEPRDSAVYFCASRRSSSGSNQPQHFGDGTRLSIL.

This chain uses TRBV27 with TRBJ2-7; D is uncertain. Looked up from germline, CDR1 is MNHEY and CDR2 is SMNVEV (reference sequence). V was cut by 2 bases and J by 0 bases, with 5 bases left in between. The CDR3 runs 13 residues. Written as DNA, the CDR3 is TGTGCCAGCAGTTTACAAAACTCCTACGAGCAGTACTTC. This sequence encodes CASSLQNSYEQYF.